One and the same sample provided the 31 T cell receptor beta chains below, sequenced in a study of blood T cell repertoires in COVID-19. Assay: immunoSEQ multiplex PCR; the TCRdb copy retains only in-frame clones and omits some. The sample has about 300,000 clones, 80% to 90% seen once. The sample was peripheral blood. These receptors all stem from a woman aged 45-65 years with acute or convalescent COVID-19.

This clone was picked up one time. The chain has TRBV6-5 and TRBJ1-1; weak D call: TRBD1 (6 bases). The V and J ends lost 6 bases and 5 bases respectively, with 16 bases between them. The germline gives CDR1 MNHEY, CDR2 SVGAGI. CDR3 length equals 14 residues. The CDR3 protein is CASRARQEETEAFF. The CDR3 DNA sequence: TGTGCCAGCAGAGCCCGACAGGAGGAAACTGAAGCTTTCTTT.

The V and J genes are TRBV29-1 and TRBJ1-1; D unresolved. The V gene's germline CDR1 is SQVTM and CDR2 ANQGSEA. Deletions cut 8 bases from V and 3 bases from J, with 10 bases between. This CDR3 comprises 11 residues. The CDR3 nucleotides are TGCAGCCTTAAACGGGACACTGAAGCTTTCTTT. It specifies CSLKRDTEAFF. Looking up the rest from reference TRBV29-1 and TRBJ1-1 gives the full variable domain: SAVISQKPSRDICQRGTSLTIQCQVDSQVTMMFWYRQQPGQSLTLIATANQGSEATYESGFVIDKFPISRPNLTFSTLTVSNMSPEDSSIYLCSLKRDTEAFFGQGTRLTVV.

This clone was observed a single time. The CDR3 reads CASSAPGLAGVEQFF. The CDR3 region has the DNA TGTGCCAGCAGCGCCCCGGGACTAGCGGGAGTTGAGCAGTTCTTC. The chain couples TRBV5-4 to TRBJ2-1, with 14 positions matching TRBD2. J lost 9 bases, V lost 4 bases, and 6 bases had no gene match. In germline, CDR1 is SGHNT, CDR2 YYREEE (reference sequence). The length of the CDR3 is 15 residues. Based on the CDR3 plus reference TRBV5-4 and TRBJ2-1, the full variable domain is ETGVTQSPTHLIKTRGQQVTLRCSSQSGHNTVSWYQQALGQGPQFIFQYYREEENGRGNFPPRFSGLQFPNYSSELNVNALELDDSALYLCASSAPGLAGVEQFFGPGTRLTVL.

This clone is a singleton in its sample. J is TRBJ2-3 and V is TRBV20-1, with D maybe TRBD1 (6 bases). The V gene lost 5 bases and the J gene lost 13 bases, with 13 bases spanning the gap. The germline CDR1 and CDR2 sequences are DFQATT and SNEGSKA (reference sequence). The CDR3 runs to 10 residues. CDR3 bases: TGCAGTGCTGAGGAGAACAGGGAGTATTTT. Translating it yields CSAEENREYF.

This sequence joins TRBV27 and TRBJ2-1, with 7 bases identical to TRBD2. Germline V CDR1 and CDR2: MNHEY, SMNVEV (reference sequence). The J segment lost 2 bases and the V segment lost 3 bases, leaving 4 bases of the junction unmatched. The CDR3 covers 15 residues. The CDR3 nucleotides are TGTGCCAGCAGTTTGTGGACTAGTCCCTACAATGAGCAGTTCTTC. Translation: CASSLWTSPYNEQFF.

The chain is built from TRBV5-4 and TRBJ2-1; 9 nucleotides agree with TRBD1. J was trimmed by 1 base and V by 0 bases; bases with no gene match: 2. This CDR3 has 16 amino acids. Germline CDR1 and CDR2: SGHNT and YYREEE (reference sequence). CDR3 nucleotides: TGTGCCAGCAGCTTGGGGACAGGGGTTTCCTACAATGAGCAGTTCTTC. It is translated as CASSLGTGVSYNEQFF.

The chain has TRBV18 and TRBJ2-5; D gene uncertain. The germline V gene encodes CDR1 KGHSH and CDR2 LQKENI. Between the trimmed V and J ends, which lost 6 bases and 2 bases, there was a span of 10 bases. CDR3 length equals 13 residues. CDR3 DNA sequence: TGTGCCAGCTCGGGCGAGACACAAGAGACCCAGTACTTC. Encoded protein: CASSGETQETQYF.

V usage is TRBV10-2 and J usage is TRBJ2-6; 10 bases fit TRBD1. From germline, CDR1 is WSHSY and CDR2 SAAADI. Germline trimming cut 4 bases from V and 0 bases from J; bases unmatched to any gene: 6. The CDR3 extends over 18 amino acids. CDR3 bases: TGCGCCAGCAGTGTAGGACAGGGGGACCCCTCTGGGGCCAACGTCCTGACTTTC. This sequence encodes CASSVGQGDPSGANVLTF.

The chain combines TRBV18 with TRBJ2-4; 8 bases are shared with TRBD1. V gave up 0 bases and J gave up 9 bases; unmatched junction bases: 7. Germline V CDR1 and CDR2: KGHSH, LQKENI. The CDR3 extends over 15 amino acids. The CDR3 spells CASSPPSGGGGIQYF. Written as DNA, the CDR3 is TGTGCCAGCTCACCACCTTCAGGGGGCGGCGGCATTCAGTACTTC.

The chain has TRBV7-9 and TRBJ1-2, with TRBD1 as a possible D gene (6 bases). Germline loops: CDR1 SEHNR, CDR2 FQNEAQ (reference sequence). With 1 base removed from V and 4 bases from J, the gap between germline ends came to 16 bases. This CDR3 is built from 16 residues. The CDR3 coding sequence is TGTGCCAGCAGCTTAGTTCCGGCAGGGGATTTCTATGGCTACACCTTC. This translates into CASSLVPAGDFYGYTF. Supplemented by reference TRBV7-9 and TRBJ1-2, the full variable domain reads DTGVSQNPRHKITKRGQNVTFRCDPISEHNRLYWYRQTLGQGPEFLTYFQNEAQLEKSRLLSDRFSAERPKGSFSTLEIQRTEQGDSAMYLCASSLVPAGDFYGYTFGSGTRLTVV.

This chain joins TRBV4-2 and TRBJ2-3; D may be TRBD1 (5 bases). This CDR3 spans 17 amino acids. V was trimmed by 4 bases and J by 6 bases, leaving 23 bases between them. Germline values: CDR1 LGHNA, CDR2 YNFKEQ. CDR3 protein: CASSPYGAIGAEDTQYF. CDR3 nucleotides: TGTGCCAGCAGCCCTTATGGGGCTATAGGGGCGGAGGATACGCAGTATTTT.

This chain links TRBV6-4 with TRBJ2-1, with 7 bases that match TRBD2. From germline, CDR1 is MRHNA and CDR2 SNTAGT. Germline trimming cut 0 bases from V and 3 bases from J; bases unmatched to any gene: 2. This CDR3 region has 15 residues. The CDR3 bases are TGTGCCAGCAGTGACTCCAGCGGGGACTACAATGAGCAGTTCTTC. It yields the protein CASSDSSGDYNEQFF.

The chain is built from TRBV2 and TRBJ2-3; D uncertain. CDR3 length equals 13 residues. Germline V gene sequence: CDR1 SNHLY, CDR2 FYNNEI. V was shortened by 2 bases and J by 4 bases, with 7 bases between the two germline ends. Here the CDR3 DNA reads TGTGCCAGCAGTGAACTGGGCGCAGATACGCAGTATTTT. This encodes CASSELGADTQYF.

This sequence joins TRBV7-2 and TRBJ2-3; the match to TRBD1 covers 8 bases. The germline V gene encodes CDR1 SGHTA and CDR2 FQGNSA. The length of the CDR3 is 13 residues. Unmatched junction bases numbered 6, after V lost 10 bases and J lost 3 bases. The CDR3 loop reads CATRTGNTDTQYF. Here the CDR3 DNA reads TGTGCCACCCGGACAGGGAATACAGATACGCAGTATTTT.

The genes are TRBV7-9 and TRBJ1-6, with 10 nucleotides matching TRBD1. Germline loops: CDR1 SEHNR, CDR2 FQNEAQ (reference sequence). The CDR3 sequence is 16 residues long. J was trimmed by 9 bases and V by 2 bases; bases with no gene match: 7. The CDR3 DNA sequence: TGTGCCAGCAGCTTACCGGGACAGGGGCCTTTTTCACCCCTCCACTTT. This sequence encodes CASSLPGQGPFSPLHF.

This chain links TRBV7-9 with TRBJ1-1; D may be TRBD1 (5 bases). The germline V gene encodes CDR1 SEHNR and CDR2 FQNEAQ (reference sequence). This CDR3 is built from 11 residues. The CDR3 DNA reads as TGTGGTGCCCGGGGGGACACTGAAGCTTTCTTT. The encoded protein is CGARGDTEAFF.

J is TRBJ2-7 and V is TRBV10-3; TRBD1 matches 8 bases. The junction had 4 bases not matched to a gene; V was cut back by 3 bases and J by 3 bases. The CDR3 length is 14 residues. Germline CDR1 ENHRY, CDR2 SYGVKD. DNA of the CDR3: TGTGCCATCAGTGAACAGGGACAGGTCTACGAGCAGTACTTC. Protein product: CAISEQGQVYEQYF.

The chain couples TRBV30 to TRBJ1-1; a weak D match, TRBD1 (6 bases). CDR1 is GTSNPN and CDR2 is SVGIG in the germline V gene (reference sequence). Trimming stripped 3 bases from V and 1 base from J, with 18 bases between. The CDR3 extends over 16 amino acids. The CDR3 DNA reads TGTGCCTGGAGCCTGGGGCAGGGGATCGAGAACACTGAAGCTTTCTTT. Protein: CAWSLGQGIENTEAFF.

This chain links TRBV2 with TRBJ1-1; no clear D gene. Trimming left V 10 bases short and J 5 bases short, with 14 bases between. The CDR3 loop spans 12 amino acids. Germline CDR1 is SNHLY and CDR2 is FYNNEI. The CDR3 region has the DNA TGTGCCATCCTACCCGGGTCAACTGAAGCTTTCTTT. It specifies CAILPGSTEAFF.

CDR3 in amino acids: CASSLGVAGEADTQYF. CDR3 DNA sequence: TGTGCCAGCAGCTTAGGAGTAGCGGGAGAGGCCGATACGCAGTATTTT. This chain links TRBV7-9 with TRBJ2-3, with TRBD2 matching over 9 bases. Germline V gene data show CDR1 as SEHNR and CDR2 as FQNEAQ (reference sequence). The J segment lost 6 bases and the V segment lost 1 base, leaving 8 bases of the junction unmatched. This CDR3 comprises 16 residues. Drawing the rest from reference TRBV7-9 and TRBJ2-3, the complete variable domain is DTGVSQNPRHKITKRGQNVTFRCDPISEHNRLYWYRQTLGQGPEFLTYFQNEAQLEKSRLLSDRFSAERPKGSFSTLEIQRTEQGDSAMYLCASSLGVAGEADTQYFGPGTRLTVL.

This sequence joins TRBV24-1 and TRBJ2-3; 16 bases align to TRBD2. After removal of 4 bases from V and 6 bases from J, the junction contained 9 bases not matched to a gene. Germline-derived CDR1 and CDR2 are KGHDR and SFDVKD. The CDR3 is 18 residues long. The CDR3 loop is CATSDPGLAGGPGDTQYF. CDR3 DNA sequence: TGTGCCACCAGTGACCCGGGACTAGCGGGGGGGCCCGGGGATACGCAGTATTTT.

The chain is built from TRBV11-2 and TRBJ1-2; TRBD1 is a possible D gene (5 bases). The V gene lost 5 bases and the J gene lost 0 bases, with 13 bases spanning the gap. Germline-derived CDR1 and CDR2 are SGHAT and FQNNGV. CDR3 length: 15 amino acids. This CDR3 reads CASSADRQPNYGYTF. The CDR3 DNA reads as TGTGCCAGCAGCGCCGACAGACAGCCTAACTATGGCTACACCTTC.

CDR3 sequence (DNA): TGTGCCAGTACTGAGACAGGGGGGATTAATCAGCCCCAGCATTTT. It is translated as CASTETGGINQPQHF. The gene calls are TRBV19 and TRBJ1-5, with 9 bases identical to TRBD1. Germline values: CDR1 LNHDA, CDR2 SQIVND (reference sequence). This CDR3 has 15 amino acids. V dropped 7 bases and J dropped 4; count of bases not matched to a gene: 8.

This chain uses TRBV6-6 with TRBJ2-6, with 12 bases aligning to TRBD2. Germline V gene data show CDR1 as MNHNY and CDR2 as SVGAGI (reference sequence). V lost 5 bases, J lost 2 bases, and 7 bases stayed unmatched. There are 18 residues in the CDR3. The CDR3 DNA follows: TGTGCCAGCAGTCAGACTAGCGGGAGCGCGGCTGGGGCCAACGTCCTGACTTTC. Its translation: CASSQTSGSAAGANVLTF.

This clone was detected a few times. The CDR3 DNA sequence: TGTGCCATTTCGGGACAGACGGACGAGCAGTACGTC. Translated: CAISGQTDEQYV. V is TRBV2 and J is TRBJ2-7; TRBD1 aligns across 7 bases. This CDR3 is 12 amino acids long. CDR1 and CDR2 from the germline V gene are SNHLY and FYNNEI. J was trimmed by 5 bases and V by 10 bases; bases with no gene match: 8.

This clone was seen just once. This chain connects TRBV6-5 to TRBJ1-3; D is unresolved. Germline-derived CDR1 and CDR2 are MNHEY and SVGAGI. This CDR3 comprises 15 residues. The germline V and J ends were trimmed by 6 bases and 0 bases, with 12 bases remaining between them. The CDR3 loop is CASRGRGSSGNTIYF. In nucleotides, the CDR3 is TGTGCCAGCAGGGGTAGAGGAAGCTCTGGAAACACCATATATTTT.

The chain carries TRBV6-5 and TRBJ2-1; 10 positions agree with TRBD2. Germline V CDR1 and CDR2: MNHEY, SVGAGI. With 5 bases clipped from V and 13 bases from J, the junction kept 5 bases outside the gene matches. The CDR3 sequence is 12 residues long. The CDR3, as DNA: TGTGCCAGCAGTCTCAGCGGGAGGGCCCAGTTCTTC. Amino acids: CASSLSGRAQFF.

The CDR3 is CASMDGQGSSYEQYV. CDR3 in DNA: TGTGCCAGCATGGACGGTCAGGGAAGTTCCTACGAGCAGTACGTC. The V and J genes are TRBV6-5 and TRBJ2-7; TRBD1 might be the D (5 bases). CDR1 and CDR2 from the germline V gene are MNHEY and SVGAGI. V shed 7 bases and J shed 1 base, with 17 bases lying between them. This CDR3 region has 15 residues.

The rearrangement links TRBV7-3 to TRBJ1-1; possibly TRBD1 for D (5 bases). The CDR3 has 13 residues. V lost 6 bases, J lost 0 bases, and 8 bases lay in between. Germline lookup yields CDR1 SGHTA and CDR2 FQGTGA. The CDR3, as DNA: TGTGCCAGCAGTCGACAGTTGAACACTGAAGCTTTCTTT. It encodes CASSRQLNTEAFF.

V usage is TRBV6-1 and J usage is TRBJ2-7; D not certain. V lost 2 bases to trimming and J lost 4 bases, with 9 bases between them. The CDR3 extends over 13 amino acids. CDR1 MNHNS and CDR2 SASEGT come from the germline V gene. The CDR3, as DNA: TGTGCCAGCAGTGAACTTTCGGTTTACGAGCAGTACTTC. It encodes CASSELSVYEQYF.

This clone was seen once. The V call is TRBV18, the J call TRBJ1-2; TRBD1 is a possible D gene (6 bases). The CDR3 contains 13 residues. V lost 6 bases and J 6 bases, leaving 14 bases between the germline ends. Germline V gene sequence: CDR1 KGHSH, CDR2 LQKENI. The CDR3 DNA sequence: TGTGCCAGCTCGGGGGGGCGAAAGGATGGCTACACCTTC. This encodes CASSGGRKDGYTF.